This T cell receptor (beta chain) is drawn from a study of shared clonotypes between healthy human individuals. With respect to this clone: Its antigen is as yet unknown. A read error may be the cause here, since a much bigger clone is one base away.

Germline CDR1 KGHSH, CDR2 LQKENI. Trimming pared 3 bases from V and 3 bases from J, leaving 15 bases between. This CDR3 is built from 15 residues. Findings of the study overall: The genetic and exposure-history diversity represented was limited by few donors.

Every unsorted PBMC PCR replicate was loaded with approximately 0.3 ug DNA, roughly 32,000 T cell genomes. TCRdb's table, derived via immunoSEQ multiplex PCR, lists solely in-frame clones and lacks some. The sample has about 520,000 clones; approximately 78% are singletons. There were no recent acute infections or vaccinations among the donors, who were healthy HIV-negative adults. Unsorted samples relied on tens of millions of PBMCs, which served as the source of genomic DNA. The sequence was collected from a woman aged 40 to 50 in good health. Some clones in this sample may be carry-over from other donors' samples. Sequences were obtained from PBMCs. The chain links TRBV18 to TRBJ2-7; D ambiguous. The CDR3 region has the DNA TGTGCCAGCTCACCTACCCCCACCACTATCTACGAGCAGTACTTC. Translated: CASSPTPTTIYEQYF.